This T cell receptor (beta chain) was sequenced for a study of prognosis after radiotherapy for stage I lung cancer. Study details: About 15 cases involved newly diagnosed primary stage I lung tumors, and a few involved oligometastatic NSCLC subsequent to surgical resection of the primary tumor. Study results and limitations: Patients with distant metastases had lower Shannon entropy after stereotactic body radiation therapy.

The CDR3 consists of 15 residues. The germline gives CDR1 LGHNA, CDR2 YNFKEQ. Trimming at V came to 1 base and at J to 4 bases, leaving 4 bases not matched to a gene. Concerning this clonotype: Its antigen is unidentified.

From genomic DNA, TCR beta CDR3 was amplified by two-round multiplex PCR. TRBV and TRBJ genes each had their own specific primers in first-round PCR. MiXCR, applied by TCRdb to the multiplex PCR reads, yields one record per CDR3 protein. The sample comprises more than 12,000 distinct CDR3 sequences, 30% to 40% of which are singletons, and 41% rests with the top ten. This receptor was taken from a donor over 45 with non-small cell lung cancer. The sequenced sample was PBMCs, obtained before or after stereotactic body radiation therapy (not recorded which). The gene calls are TRBV4-2 and TRBJ2-5, with 9 bases aligning to TRBD2. CDR3 nucleotide sequence: TGTGCCAGCAGCCAAGGGGCAGCGGGAGGAGAGACCCAGTACTTC. Amino acids: CASSQGAAGGETQYF.